Reported below is one T cell receptor beta chain. This sample stems from a study of control samples from healthy donors and cancer patients. The data were produced by immunoSEQ multiplex PCR, yet TCRdb's version contains in-frame clones alone and is incomplete. The table records some 170,000 clones, 96% of them present only once. The CDR3 runs to 15 residues. The germline V and J ends were trimmed by 0 bases and 6 bases, with 13 bases remaining between them. Germline V lookup: CDR1 SGHRS, CDR2 YFSETQ. The chain combines TRBV5-1 with TRBJ2-1; D tentatively reads TRBD1 or TRBD2 (5 bases each). Sequenced input: blood. The sequence was collected from a woman younger than 45 in good health. This CDR3 reads CASSLGTRGVNEQFF. CDR3 nucleotide sequence: TGCGCCAGCAGCTTGGGGACACGGGGAGTCAATGAGCAGTTCTTC.